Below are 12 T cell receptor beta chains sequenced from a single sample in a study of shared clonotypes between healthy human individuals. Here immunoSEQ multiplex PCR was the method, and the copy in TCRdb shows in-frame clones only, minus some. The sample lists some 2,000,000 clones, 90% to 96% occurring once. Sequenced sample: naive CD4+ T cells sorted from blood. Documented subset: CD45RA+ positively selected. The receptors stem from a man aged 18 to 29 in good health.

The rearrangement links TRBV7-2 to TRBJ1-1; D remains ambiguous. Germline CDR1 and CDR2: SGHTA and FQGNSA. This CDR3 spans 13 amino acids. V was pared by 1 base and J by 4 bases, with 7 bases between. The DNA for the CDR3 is TGTGCCAGCAGCTTAGTAGTACGCACTGAAGCTTTCTTT. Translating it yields CASSLVVRTEAFF.

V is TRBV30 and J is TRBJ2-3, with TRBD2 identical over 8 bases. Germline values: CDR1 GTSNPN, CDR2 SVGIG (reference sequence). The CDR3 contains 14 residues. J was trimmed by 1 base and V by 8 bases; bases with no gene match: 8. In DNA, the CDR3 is TGTGCCCGGGCGGCCGGGGGGGGCACAGATACGCAGTATTTT. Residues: CARAAGGGTDTQYF.

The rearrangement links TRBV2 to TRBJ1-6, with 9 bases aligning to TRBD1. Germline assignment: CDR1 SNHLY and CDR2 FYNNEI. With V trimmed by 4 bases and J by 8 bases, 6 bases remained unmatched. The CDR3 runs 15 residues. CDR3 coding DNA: TGTGCCAGCAGTGTGACAGGGGGGACCGATTCACCCCTCCACTTT. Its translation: CASSVTGGTDSPLHF.

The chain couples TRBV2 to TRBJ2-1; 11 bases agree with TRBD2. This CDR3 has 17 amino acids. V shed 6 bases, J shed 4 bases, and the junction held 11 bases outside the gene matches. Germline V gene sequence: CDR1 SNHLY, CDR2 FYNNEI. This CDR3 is CASRDPGLAVSYNEQFF. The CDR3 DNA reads TGTGCCAGCAGAGATCCGGGACTAGCGGTTTCTTACAATGAGCAGTTCTTC.

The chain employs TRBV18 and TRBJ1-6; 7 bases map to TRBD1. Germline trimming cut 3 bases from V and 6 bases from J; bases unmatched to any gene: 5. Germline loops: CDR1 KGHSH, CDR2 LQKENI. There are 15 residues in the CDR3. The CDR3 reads CASSPDRERNSPLHF. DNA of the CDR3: TGTGCCAGCTCACCCGACAGGGAGCGTAATTCACCCCTCCACTTT.

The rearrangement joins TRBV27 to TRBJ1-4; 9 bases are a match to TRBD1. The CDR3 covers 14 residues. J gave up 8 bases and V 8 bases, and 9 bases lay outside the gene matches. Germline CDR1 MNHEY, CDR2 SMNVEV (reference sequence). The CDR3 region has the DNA TGTGCCAGCTCTACAGGGGGCGCAGGGGAAAAACTGTTTTTT. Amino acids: CASSTGGAGEKLFF. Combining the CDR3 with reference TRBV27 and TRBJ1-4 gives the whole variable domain EAQVTQNPRYLITVTGKKLTVTCSQNMNHEYMSWYRQDPGLGLRQIYYSMNVEVTDKGDVPEGYKVSRKEKRNFPLILESPSPNQTSLYFCASSTGGAGEKLFFGSGTQLSVL.

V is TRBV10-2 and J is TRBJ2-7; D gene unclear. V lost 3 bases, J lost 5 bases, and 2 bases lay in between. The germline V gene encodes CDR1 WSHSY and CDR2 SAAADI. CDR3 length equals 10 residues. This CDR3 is CASSDHEQYF. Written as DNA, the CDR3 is TGCGCCAGCAGTGACCACGAGCAGTACTTC.

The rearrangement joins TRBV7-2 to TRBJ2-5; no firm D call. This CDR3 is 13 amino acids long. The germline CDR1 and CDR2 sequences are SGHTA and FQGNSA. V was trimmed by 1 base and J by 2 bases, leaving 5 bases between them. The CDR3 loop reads CASSLVVQETQYF. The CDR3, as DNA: TGTGCCAGCAGCTTAGTGGTTCAAGAGACCCAGTACTTC.

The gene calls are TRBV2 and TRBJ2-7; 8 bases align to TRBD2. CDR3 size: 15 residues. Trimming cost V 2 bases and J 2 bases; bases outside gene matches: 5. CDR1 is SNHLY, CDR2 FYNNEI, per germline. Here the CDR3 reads CASSETVAGTYEQYF. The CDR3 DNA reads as TGTGCCAGCAGTGAAACCGTAGCGGGAACCTACGAGCAGTACTTC.

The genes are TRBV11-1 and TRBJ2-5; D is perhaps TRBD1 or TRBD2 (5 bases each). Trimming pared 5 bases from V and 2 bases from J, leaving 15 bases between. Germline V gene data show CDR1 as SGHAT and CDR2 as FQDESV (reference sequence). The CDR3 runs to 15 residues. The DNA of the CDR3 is TGTGCCAGCAGCCGCACCGGGACGGCACAAGAGACCCAGTACTTC. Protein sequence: CASSRTGTAQETQYF.

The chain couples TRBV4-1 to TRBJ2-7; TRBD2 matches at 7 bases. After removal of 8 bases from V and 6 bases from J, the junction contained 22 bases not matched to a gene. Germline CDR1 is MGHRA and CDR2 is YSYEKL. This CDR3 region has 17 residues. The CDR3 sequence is CASRGLGRRGGVLEQYF. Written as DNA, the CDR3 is TGCGCCAGCCGAGGACTAGGAAGGAGGGGTGGGGTCCTCGAGCAGTACTTC.

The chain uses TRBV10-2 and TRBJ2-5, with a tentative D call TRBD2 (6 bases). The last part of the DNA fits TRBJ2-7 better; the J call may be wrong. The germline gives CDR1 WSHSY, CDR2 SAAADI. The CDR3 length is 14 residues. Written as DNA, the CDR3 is TGCGCCAGCACCGAACGGGGGAGGTCCCACGAGCAGTACTTC. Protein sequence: CASTERGRSHEQYF.